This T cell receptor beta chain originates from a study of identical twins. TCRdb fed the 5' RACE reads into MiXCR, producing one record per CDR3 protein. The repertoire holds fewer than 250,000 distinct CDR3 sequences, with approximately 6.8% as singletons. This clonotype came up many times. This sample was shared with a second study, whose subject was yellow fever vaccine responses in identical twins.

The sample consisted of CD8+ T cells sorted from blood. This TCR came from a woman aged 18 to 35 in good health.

In nucleotides, the CDR3 is TGCAGCGTCGGGACTGACAGCTCCTACAATGAGCAGTTCTTC. Its translation: CSVGTDSSYNEQFF. This chain connects TRBV29-1 to TRBJ2-1, with TRBD2 as a possible D gene (6 bases). V lost 6 bases and J lost 0, with 12 bases in between. The CDR3 spans 14 residues. Germline V gene lookup returns CDR1 SQVTM and CDR2 ANQGSEA.